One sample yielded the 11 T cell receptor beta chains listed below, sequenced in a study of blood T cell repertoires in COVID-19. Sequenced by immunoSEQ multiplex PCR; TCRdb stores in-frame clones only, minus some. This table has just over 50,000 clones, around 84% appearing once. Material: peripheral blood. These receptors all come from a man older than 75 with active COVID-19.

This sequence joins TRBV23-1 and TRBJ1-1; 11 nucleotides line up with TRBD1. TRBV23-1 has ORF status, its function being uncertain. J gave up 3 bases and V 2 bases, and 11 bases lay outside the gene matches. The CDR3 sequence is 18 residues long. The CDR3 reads CASSQLRGDRGCHTEAFF. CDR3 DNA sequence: TGCGCCAGCAGTCAACTTAGAGGGGACAGGGGGTGCCACACTGAAGCTTTCTTT.

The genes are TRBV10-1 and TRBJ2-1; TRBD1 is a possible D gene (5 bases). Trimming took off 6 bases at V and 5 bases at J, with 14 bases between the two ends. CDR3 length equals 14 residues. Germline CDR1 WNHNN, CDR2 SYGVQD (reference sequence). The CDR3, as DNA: TGCGCCAGCAGCCCCGCGGACACCAACAATGAGCAGTTCTTC. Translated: CASSPADTNNEQFF.

CDR3 region: CASSKRRVSPLHF. For the CDR3, the DNA is TGTGCCAGCAGCAAGAGGAGAGTTTCACCCCTCCACTTT. J is TRBJ1-6 and V is TRBV21-1. TRBV21-1 is recorded as a pseudogene. This CDR3 has 13 amino acids.

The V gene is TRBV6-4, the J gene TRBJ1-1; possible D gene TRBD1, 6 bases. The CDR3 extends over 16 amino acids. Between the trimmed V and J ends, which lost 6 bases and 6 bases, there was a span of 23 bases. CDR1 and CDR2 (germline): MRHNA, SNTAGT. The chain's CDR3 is CASSRTAGSFTAEAFF. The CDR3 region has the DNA TGTGCCAGCAGCCGGACAGCCGGAAGCTTTACGGCTGAAGCTTTCTTT.

The CDR3 sequence is CASSVRGESTDTQYF. The CDR3 bases are TGTGCCAGCAGCGTAAGGGGCGAAAGCACAGATACGCAGTATTTT. The chain carries TRBV9 and TRBJ2-3; the D gene is possibly TRBD1 (5 bases). Looked up from germline, CDR1 is SGDLS and CDR2 is YYNGEE. The CDR3 covers 15 residues. Trimming removed 1 base at V and 0 bases at J, with 9 bases between.

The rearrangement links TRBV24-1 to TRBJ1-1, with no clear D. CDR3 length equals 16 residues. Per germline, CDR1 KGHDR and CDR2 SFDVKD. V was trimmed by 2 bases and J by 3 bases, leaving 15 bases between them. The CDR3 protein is CATSDSTASGHTEAFF. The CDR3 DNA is TGTGCCACCAGTGATTCCACAGCCAGTGGGCACACTGAAGCTTTCTTT.

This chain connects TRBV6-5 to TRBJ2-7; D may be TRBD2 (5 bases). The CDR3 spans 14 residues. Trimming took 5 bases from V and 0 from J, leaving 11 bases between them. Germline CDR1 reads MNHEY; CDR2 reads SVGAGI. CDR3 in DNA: TGTGCCAGCAGTCCTCGACGGGACTCCTACGAGCAGTACTTC. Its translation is CASSPRRDSYEQYF.

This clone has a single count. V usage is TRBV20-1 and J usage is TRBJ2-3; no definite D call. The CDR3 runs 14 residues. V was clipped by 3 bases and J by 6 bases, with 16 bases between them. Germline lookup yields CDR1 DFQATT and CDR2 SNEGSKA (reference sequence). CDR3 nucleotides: TGCAGTGCTAGTTCCCCAACGGGTATGGATACGCAGTATTTT. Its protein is CSASSPTGMDTQYF.

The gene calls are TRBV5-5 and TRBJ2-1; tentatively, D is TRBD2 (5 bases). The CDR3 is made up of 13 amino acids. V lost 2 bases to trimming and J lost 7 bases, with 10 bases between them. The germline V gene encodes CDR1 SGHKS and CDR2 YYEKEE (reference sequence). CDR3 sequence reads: CASSFGAANEQFF. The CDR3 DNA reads TGTGCCAGCAGCTTCGGAGCGGCAAATGAGCAGTTCTTC.

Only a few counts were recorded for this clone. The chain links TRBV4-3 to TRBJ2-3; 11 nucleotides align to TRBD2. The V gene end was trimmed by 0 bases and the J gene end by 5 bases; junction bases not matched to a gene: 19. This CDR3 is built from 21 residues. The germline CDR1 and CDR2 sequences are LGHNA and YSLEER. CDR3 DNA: TGCGCCAGCAGCCAAGAATGGACAGCTATGGGGGGGGGACTAGCGGTAGATACGCAGTATTTT. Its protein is CASSQEWTAMGGGLAVDTQYF.

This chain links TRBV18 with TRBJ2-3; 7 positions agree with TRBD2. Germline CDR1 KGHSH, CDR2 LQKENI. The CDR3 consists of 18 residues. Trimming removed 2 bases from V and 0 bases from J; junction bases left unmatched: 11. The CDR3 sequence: CASSPELARDGSTDTQYF. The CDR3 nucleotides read TGTGCCAGCTCACCAGAACTAGCGCGGGATGGGAGCACAGATACGCAGTATTTT.